This TCR beta chain was sequenced during a study of blood T cell repertoires in COVID-19. Background on the study: Samples came from the United States, Italy and Spain, spanning acute and convalescent COVID-19.

This clone was detected once. Per the germline V gene, CDR1 is SGHTS and CDR2 is YDEGEE. Trimming removed 5 bases from V and 3 bases from J; junction bases left unmatched: 13. CDR3 length: 16 residues. Assay used: immunoSEQ multiplex PCR; TCRdb lists only in-frame clones, some missing. The sample has 350,000 to 400,000 clones; around 89% are singletons. The specimen was PBMCs or T cells enriched from blood (not recorded which). This TCR came from a woman younger than 35 who had recovered from COVID-19. The chain is built from TRBV5-8 and TRBJ2-5; TRBD1 aligns across 7 bases. CDR3 nucleotide sequence: TGTGCCAGCAGTTCTGATCGGACAGGAGAGAAAGAGACCCAGTACTTC. It yields the protein CASSSDRTGEKETQYF.